This T cell receptor beta chain was obtained from a study of neurological immune-mediated disorders. Whole-study results and caveats: The absence of shared CDR3 amino acid sequences among expanded clones across subjects suggests private repertoires in all groups.

Time point denoted: longitudinal time-point 2. Unsorted libraries used 2 million PBMCs kept at -80 degrees C. This CDR3 comprises 14 residues. The germline CDR1 and CDR2 sequences are DFQATT and SNEGSKA (reference sequence). The germline V and J ends were trimmed by 8 bases and 5 bases, with 21 bases remaining between them. Synthesis of cDNA was carried out by template-switch 5'RACE. The reaction used 10-nucleotide random UMIs. Whenever a sequencing run was performed, it yielded over 180 million TCR-beta sequences from 15-18 subjects. TCRdb ran MiXCR on the 5' RACE reads and lists one entry per CDR3 protein. The data show some 87,000 distinct CDR3 sequences, less than 15% seen once. This clonotype was picked up many times. Its antigen remains unknown.

The clonotype originates from a female donor with HTLV-1-associated myelopathy (HAM/TSP). The rearrangement joins TRBV20-1 to TRBJ2-5; D is tentatively TRBD1 or TRBD2 (6 bases each). The specimen sequenced was PBMCs. In nucleotides, the CDR3 is TGCAGTCTCACCCGGGGGCTTGTTGTGGAGACCCAGTACTTC. This gives the protein CSLTRGLVVETQYF.